This TCR beta chain is drawn from a study of cytomegalovirus exposure and HLA in healthy donors. Amplification used 60 Vbeta primers and 13 Jbeta primers. Using immunoSEQ multiplex PCR, the repertoire was profiled, and TCRdb retains in-frame clones only, with some absent. The sample records 200,000 or so clones, around 80% being singletons. Study-level results: Certain sequence variants were highly shared and formed a cluster, and this cluster was likely a sequencing artifact.

The count of this clone is one. Its antigen is unknown. The germline gives CDR1 LNHDA, CDR2 SQIVND (reference sequence). With 4 bases removed from V and 4 bases from J, the gap between germline ends came to 13 bases. CDR3 length: 14 residues. The sequencing sample was made of PBMCs. The source is a man aged 25 to 40 in good health and CMV-seronegative. The genes are TRBV19 and TRBJ1-1; D is possibly TRBD1 (6 bases). Written as DNA, the CDR3 is TGTGCCAGTAGTACTACAGGGTTTGTCACTGAAGCTTTCTTT. Protein product: CASSTTGFVTEAFF.